Listed below are T cell receptor beta chains from one sample, sequenced in a study of T-cell reconstitution after alpha-beta-depleted transplantation in children. Each CDR3 protein is one row after TCRdb ran MiXCR on the PCR reads. The repertoire holds about 580,000 distinct CDR3 sequences, approximately 30% seen once, with 35% to 40% in the top ten. Source: PBMCs, taken before TCRalphabeta/CD19-depleted stem cell transplant. These receptors were taken from a boy less than two years old with Wiskott-Aldrich syndrome, due to receive a stem cell transplant. Each CDR3 is given with its conserved first and last residue. D genes are given only for firm matches. A row's size may be missing; if present it is once, few, many or a size class.

D gene	clone size	V gene	J gene	CDR3 DNA	CDR3 protein
NA	NA	TRBV20-1	TRBJ2-1	TGCAGTGCAGGGACCCAGGCGGAGAGTGAGCAGTTCTTC	CSAGTQAESEQFF
NA	NA	TRBV28	TRBJ2-1	TGTGCCAGCAGTTTTGGCAGCACAGGGCTCTACAATGAGCAGTTCTTC	CASSFGSTGLYNEQFF
TRBD1	NA	TRBV5-1	TRBJ2-7	TGCGCCAGCAGCACGAGGACAGGCGACGATAATTTGGAGCAGTACTTC	CASSTRTGDDNLEQYF
NA	NA	TRBV5-1	TRBJ2-4	TGCGCCAGCAGCCCACGCGTCGGACAGAAAAACATTCAGTACTTC	CASSPRVGQKNIQYF
NA	NA	TRBV20-1	TRBJ2-1	TGCAGTGCTAGAGATCTCAACTACAATGAGCAGTTCTTC	CSARDLNYNEQFF
TRBD2	NA	TRBV2	TRBJ2-1	TGTGCCAGCAGTGATCCCGGGCGGGGGACTTACAATGAGCAGTTCTTC	CASSDPGRGTYNEQFF
NA	few	TRBV20-1	TRBJ2-7	TGCAGTGCTAGCGGGTACTCCTACGAGCAGTACTTC	CSASGYSYEQYF
TRBD1	NA	TRBV18	TRBJ2-7	TGTGCCAGCTCACCGATCGGGACAGGGGTAGGGGAGCAGTACTTC	CASSPIGTGVGEQYF
NA	few	TRBV29-1	TRBJ2-5	TGCAGCGTTGAACCCCTAGCAGATAAAGAGACCCAGTACTTC	CSVEPLADKETQYF
NA	NA	TRBV5-1	TRBJ1-4	TGCGCCAGCAGCTTGGAAGGGCAACTGAATGAAAAACTGTTTTTT	CASSLEGQLNEKLFF
NA	NA	TRBV7-2	TRBJ2-1	TGTGCCAGCAGCCCGCAGCTCGGACAGTACAATGAGCAGTTCTTC	CASSPQLGQYNEQFF
TRBD1	few	TRBV10-3	TRBJ1-1	TGTGCCATCAGTAACGACAGGGGTGGCACTGAAGCTTTCTTT	CAISNDRGGTEAFF
TRBD2	NA	TRBV20-1	TRBJ2-7	TGCAGTGCTAGACCTAGCGGGAGGAACTCCTACGAGCAGTACTTC	CSARPSGRNSYEQYF
NA	NA	TRBV6-5	TRBJ1-1	TGTGCCAGCAGTTATGGAGGCCCCGGCACTGAAGCTTTCTTT	CASSYGGPGTEAFF
NA	few	TRBV5-1	TRBJ1-5	TGCGCCAGCAGCCTCGGACAGTTCCCGGGGCAGCCCCAGCATTTT	CASSLGQFPGQPQHF
TRBD1	NA	TRBV28	TRBJ2-1	TGTGCCAGCAGAACCGACAGGGGGCTTACCTACAATGAGCAGTTCTTC	CASRTDRGLTYNEQFF
NA	NA	TRBV5-1	TRBJ2-7	TGCGCCAGCAGCTCGCTGGGAAACAGGCCCACCTACGAGCAGTACTTC	CASSSLGNRPTYEQYF
NA	NA	TRBV2	TRBJ1-5	TGTGCCAGCAGTGGACAGGCCGGTCAGCCCCAGCATTTT	CASSGQAGQPQHF
TRBD1	NA	TRBV5-5	TRBJ2-7	TGTGCCAGCAGCGAAGGACAGGATGCCTACGAGCAGTACTTC	CASSEGQDAYEQYF